This T cell receptor (beta chain) was found in a study of identical twins. This clonotype was recorded a few times. TCRdb independently ran MiXCR on the 5' RACE reads; one entry per CDR3 protein. The sample includes about 920,000 distinct CDR3 sequences, 9% to 15% of them seen just once. CDR1 is SGHAT and CDR2 is FQNNGV in the germline V gene. V shed 4 bases and J shed 2 bases, with 12 bases lying between them. The CDR3 sequence is 14 residues long. These records were also assigned to another study, of yellow fever vaccine responses in identical twins.

This TCR was recovered from a woman between 18 and 30 years old in good health. The chain uses TRBV11-2 and TRBJ2-7, with D possibly being TRBD1 (6 bases). Specimen: PBMCs. The chain's CDR3 is CASSYTQGPYEQYF. The CDR3 DNA follows: TGTGCCAGCAGCTACACACAGGGCCCCTACGAGCAGTACTTC.